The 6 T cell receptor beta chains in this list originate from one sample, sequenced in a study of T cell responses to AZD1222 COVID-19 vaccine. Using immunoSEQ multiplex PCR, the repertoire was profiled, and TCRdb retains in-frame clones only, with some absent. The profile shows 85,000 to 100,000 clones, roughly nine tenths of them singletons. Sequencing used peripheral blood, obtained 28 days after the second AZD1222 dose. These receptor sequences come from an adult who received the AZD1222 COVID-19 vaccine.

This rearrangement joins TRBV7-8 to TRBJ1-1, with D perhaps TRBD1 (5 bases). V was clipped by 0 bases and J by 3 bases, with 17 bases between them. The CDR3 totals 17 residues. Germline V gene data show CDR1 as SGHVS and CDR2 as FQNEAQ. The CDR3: CASSLARRQGGYTEAFF. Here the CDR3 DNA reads TGTGCCAGCAGCTTAGCGAGGAGGCAGGGTGGGTACACTGAAGCTTTCTTT.

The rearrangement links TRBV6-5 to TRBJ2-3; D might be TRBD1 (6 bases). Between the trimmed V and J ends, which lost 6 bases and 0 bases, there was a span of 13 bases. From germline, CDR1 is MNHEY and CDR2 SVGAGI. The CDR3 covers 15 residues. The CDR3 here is CASRFRGPSTDTQYF. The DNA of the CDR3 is TGTGCCAGCAGATTCAGGGGACCTAGCACAGATACGCAGTATTTT.

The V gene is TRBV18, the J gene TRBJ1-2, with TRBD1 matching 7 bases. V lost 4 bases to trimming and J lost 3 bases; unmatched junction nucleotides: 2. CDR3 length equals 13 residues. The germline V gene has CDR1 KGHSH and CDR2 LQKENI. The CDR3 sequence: CASSHDRDYGYTF. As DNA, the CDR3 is TGTGCCAGCTCACACGACAGGGACTATGGCTACACCTTC.

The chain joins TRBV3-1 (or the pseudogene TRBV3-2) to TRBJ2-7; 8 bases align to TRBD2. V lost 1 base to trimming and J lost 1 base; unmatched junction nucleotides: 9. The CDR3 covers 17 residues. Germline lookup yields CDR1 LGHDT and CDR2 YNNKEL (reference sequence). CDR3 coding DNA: TGTGCCAGCAGCCAAGGACCCCCGGGGGGGCTGTCCTACGAGCAGTACTTC. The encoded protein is CASSQGPPGGLSYEQYF.

The CDR3 DNA sequence: TGTGCCAGCAGTGGAGTTGGGCCCAGCAGCTACACCTTC. Encoded protein: CASSGVGPSSYTF. The genes are TRBV2 and TRBJ1-2; D remains ambiguous. V was clipped by 4 bases and J by 9 bases, with 15 bases between them. The CDR3 is 13 amino acids. Germline values: CDR1 SNHLY, CDR2 FYNNEI. The full variable domain, its missing parts supplied by reference TRBV2 and TRBJ1-2, is EPEVTQTPSHQVTQMGQEVILRCVPISNHLYFYWYRQILGQKVEFLVSFYNNEISEKSEIFDDQFSVERPDGSNFTLKIRSTKLEDSAMYFCASSGVGPSSYTFGSGTRLTVV.

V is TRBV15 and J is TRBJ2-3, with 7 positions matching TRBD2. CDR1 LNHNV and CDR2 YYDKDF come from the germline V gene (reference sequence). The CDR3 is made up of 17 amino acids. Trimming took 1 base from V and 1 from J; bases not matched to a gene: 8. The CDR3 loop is CATSRALGAGGTDTQYF. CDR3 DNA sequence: TGTGCCACCAGCAGAGCGCTTGGCGCGGGGGGCACAGATACGCAGTATTTT.